This T cell receptor beta chain emerged from a study of blood T cell repertoires in COVID-19. Study at large: Collection of acute and convalescent COVID-19 samples took place in the United States, Italy and Spain. The analysed material was cDNA or gDNA that came from T cells, B-cell-depleted T cells, or PBMCs.

Authors' analysis steps: From reference gene primer amplification, estimates of nucleated cell counts were derived. Generated by immunoSEQ multiplex PCR, the TCRdb table keeps only in-frame clones and is missing some. V and J calls and clone size follow that table, whereas D and trimming were derived from the DNA. This table has 230,000 or so clones, about 91% appearing once. V lost 4 bases and J lost 7, with 19 bases in between. The CDR3 is 15 amino acids. From germline, CDR1 is LGHDT and CDR2 YNNKEL (reference sequence). The clonotype was recovered from a woman aged 40 to 49 who had recovered from COVID-19. The chain is built from TRBV3-1 (or the pseudogene TRBV3-2) and TRBJ2-5; a weak D match, TRBD2 (5 bases). The sequenced material came from peripheral blood. The CDR3 loop reads CASSPSKSWAGTQYF. The CDR3 nucleotides read TGTGCCAGCAGCCCTAGCAAGTCGTGGGCCGGGACCCAGTACTTC.